These 22 T cell receptor beta chains share one sample of origin, sequenced in a study of T cells after yellow fever vaccination. TCRdb re-called the 5' RACE reads through MiXCR, storing one row per CDR3 protein. The sample shows some 550,000 distinct CDR3 sequences, less than 20% of them seen only once. The sample in question was PBMCs, obtained 15 days after the yellow fever booster vaccination. These receptors all come from a young man who received the YFV17D yellow fever vaccine.

This chain joins TRBV20-1 and TRBJ2-4; weak D call: TRBD1 (6 bases). This CDR3 region has 12 residues. The ends were cut back, 3 bases at V and 6 bases at J, with 9 bases in the middle. Germline CDR1 and CDR2: DFQATT and SNEGSKA (reference sequence). Here the CDR3 reads CSARNRANIQYF. The CDR3 DNA sequence: TGCAGTGCTAGGAACAGGGCAAACATTCAGTACTTC.

This clonotype was seen a handful of times. V is TRBV21-1 and J is TRBJ2-7. TRBV21-1 is termed a pseudogene. The CDR3 consists of 15 residues. The CDR3, as DNA: TGTGCCAGCAGCAAACTGGTAAGGCTTAGCTACGAGCAGTACTTC. Its translation is CASSKLVRLSYEQYF.

V and J are TRBV7-2 and TRBJ2-7; 9 bases map to TRBD2. Trimming at V came to 0 bases and at J to 2 bases, leaving 5 bases not matched to a gene. CDR1 is SGHTA and CDR2 is FQGNSA in the germline V gene. The CDR3 contains 16 residues. The CDR3 sequence is CASSLAFSGGTYEQYF. The CDR3 nucleotides are TGTGCCAGCAGCTTAGCGTTTAGCGGGGGAACCTACGAGCAGTACTTC.

The chain recombines TRBV5-1 with TRBJ2-7, with D unclear. The V and J ends lost 4 bases and 0 bases respectively, with 11 bases between them. This CDR3 is built from 14 residues. Germline V CDR1 and CDR2: SGHRS, YFSETQ. The CDR3: CASSKELSSYEQYF. CDR3 DNA: TGCGCCAGCAGCAAGGAGCTTAGCTCCTACGAGCAGTACTTC.

This chain uses TRBV6-1 with TRBJ2-7, with D maybe TRBD1 (5 bases). The length of the CDR3 is 14 residues. Trimming cost V 5 bases and J 5 bases, with 16 bases left between them. Germline-derived CDR1 and CDR2 are MNHNS and SASEGT. CDR3: CASSPNNDRDEQYF. In DNA, the CDR3 is TGTGCCAGCAGTCCTAATAATGACAGAGACGAGCAGTACTTC.

This clonotype was seen only a few times. V gene TRBV12-3 or TRBV12-4 combines with J gene TRBJ1-5; 7 bases fit TRBD1. The trim removed 6 bases at V and 6 bases at J, leaving 11 bases unmatched. CDR3 length: 15 amino acids. The CDR3 is CASSQGVTGRQPQHF. CDR3 coding DNA: TGTGCCAGCAGCCAAGGGGTGACAGGGCGTCAGCCCCAGCATTTT.

The chain joins TRBV7-2 to TRBJ2-1, with 8 positions matching TRBD2. The trim removed 5 bases at V and 8 bases at J, leaving 8 bases unmatched. The CDR3 runs 14 residues. Germline-derived CDR1 and CDR2 are SGHTA and FQGNSA. CDR3 in amino acids: CASSVSGSSHEQFF. The CDR3 coding sequence is TGTGCCAGCAGCGTAAGCGGGAGCTCCCATGAGCAGTTCTTC.

This clonotype was seen repeatedly, ten times or more. The chain is built from TRBV7-9 and TRBJ1-5, with no clear D. The V gene lost 4 bases and the J gene lost 10 bases, with 11 bases spanning the gap. The CDR3 loop spans 12 amino acids. Germline V gene sequence: CDR1 SEHNR, CDR2 FQNEAQ (reference sequence). In nucleotides, the CDR3 is TGTGCCAGCAGCTGGCTTCAAGGTCCCCAGCATTTT. Amino acid sequence: CASSWLQGPQHF.

In its sample, this clonotype was seen a few times. This rearrangement joins TRBV5-1 to TRBJ2-1; TRBD1 agrees at 8 bases. Trimming cost V 2 bases and J 8 bases; bases outside gene matches: 12. Per the germline V gene, CDR1 is SGHRS and CDR2 is YFSETQ. The CDR3 is 16 residues long. The DNA for the CDR3 is TGCGCCAGCAGCTTCGGGCAGGGGGCGGGTATCGATGAGCAGTTCTTC. Amino acids: CASSFGQGAGIDEQFF. The entire variable domain, with the rest obtained from reference TRBV5-1 and TRBJ2-1, is as follows: KAGVTQTPRYLIKTRGQQVTLSCSPISGHRSVSWYQQTPGQGLQFLFEYFSETQRNKGNFPGRFSGRQFSNSRSEMNVSTLELGDSALYLCASSFGQGAGIDEQFFGPGTRLTVL.

The chain employs TRBV7-2 and TRBJ2-3; 8 nucleotides line up with TRBD2. The CDR3 covers 15 residues. V shed 3 bases and J 4 bases; nucleotides not matched to a gene: 6. Germline values: CDR1 SGHTA, CDR2 FQGNSA. CDR3 coding DNA: TGTGCCAGCAGCTTCTACGGGACTAGGGCAGATACGCAGTATTTT. This gives the protein CASSFYGTRADTQYF.

The chain links TRBV5-1 to TRBJ2-5; TRBD1 agrees at 9 bases. This CDR3 spans 14 amino acids. From germline, CDR1 is SGHRS and CDR2 YFSETQ. Unmatched junction bases numbered 9, after V lost 7 bases and J lost 5 bases. The CDR3 loop is CASHYTGGDETQYF. The CDR3 DNA reads TGCGCCAGCCATTACACAGGGGGCGATGAGACCCAGTACTTC.

The V and J genes are TRBV7-9 and TRBJ2-5, with TRBD2 as a possible D gene (5 bases). V was cut by 5 bases and J by 0 bases, with 16 bases left in between. Germline CDR1 reads SEHNR; CDR2 reads FQNEAQ (reference sequence). This CDR3 spans 16 amino acids. In DNA, the CDR3 is TGTGCCAGCAGCCCCCTGCGGGCTACGTACCAAGAGACCCAGTACTTC. Protein: CASSPLRATYQETQYF.

In this sample, this clonotype turned up a few times. V gene TRBV6-1 combines with J gene TRBJ2-7, with D maybe TRBD2 (6 bases). Per the germline V gene, CDR1 is MNHNS and CDR2 is SASEGT. The germline V and J ends were trimmed by 4 bases and 3 bases, with 16 bases remaining between them. The CDR3 length is 15 residues. CDR3 amino acids: CASSVFPGDFYEQYF. As DNA, the CDR3 is TGTGCCAGCAGTGTCTTCCCGGGGGATTTCTACGAGCAGTACTTC.

This clonotype was seen only a few times. This sequence joins TRBV6-5 and TRBJ1-5; D unresolved. CDR1 is MNHEY and CDR2 is SVGAGI in the germline V gene. V shed 5 bases and J shed 4 bases, with 12 bases lying between them. The CDR3 spans 14 residues. CDR3: CASSTPGPNQPQHF. The DNA for the CDR3 is TGTGCCAGCAGTACTCCAGGTCCGAATCAGCCCCAGCATTTT.

The chain has TRBV7-8 and TRBJ2-7; no clear D. The CDR3 contains 15 residues. V was cut by 7 bases and J by 3 bases, with 19 bases left in between. The germline gives CDR1 SGHVS, CDR2 FQNEAQ. The CDR3 reads CASKEMDGKGYEQYF. The CDR3, as DNA: TGTGCCAGCAAGGAGATGGATGGGAAGGGCTACGAGCAGTACTTC.

The rearrangement joins TRBV20-1 to TRBJ2-7; weak D call: TRBD2 (7 bases). Germline CDR1 is DFQATT and CDR2 is SNEGSKA (reference sequence). The CDR3 length is 16 residues. V was trimmed by 3 bases and J by 7 bases, leaving 25 bases between them. The CDR3 DNA reads as TGCAGTGCTAGGTCCCCAATAGGGGGAGGGCCATATGAGCAGTACTTC. Amino acid sequence: CSARSPIGGGPYEQYF.

J is TRBJ1-3 and V is TRBV7-6; no definite D call. V was cut by 1 base and J by 2 bases, with 15 bases left in between. This CDR3 region has 17 residues. Per the germline V gene, CDR1 is SGHVS and CDR2 is FNYEAQ. This chain's CDR3 is CASSLGMAHSTGNTIYF. CDR3 nucleotides: TGTGCCAGCAGCTTAGGGATGGCGCACTCAACTGGAAACACCATATATTTT.

In this sample, this clonotype turned up many times. The chain recombines TRBV11-2 with TRBJ2-1; no definite D call. This CDR3 comprises 16 residues. The ends were cut back, 4 bases at V and 9 bases at J, with 22 bases in the middle. Germline V gene lookup returns CDR1 SGHAT and CDR2 FQNNGV. The CDR3 sequence is CASSSPTVMLGVEQFF. The CDR3 coding sequence is TGTGCCAGCAGCTCCCCAACGGTGATGCTGGGCGTTGAGCAGTTCTTC.

This clonotype was counted only a few times. The rearrangement joins TRBV7-2 to TRBJ2-3; 12 positions agree with TRBD2. Losses at the gene ends were 6 bases for V and 1 base for J; bases not matched to a gene: 11. CDR1 is SGHTA, CDR2 FQGNSA, per germline. The CDR3 contains 18 residues. The CDR3 DNA sequence: TGTGCCAGCAGACTAGCGGGAGGCCCGGTACCTCGCACAGATACGCAGTATTTT. It specifies CASRLAGGPVPRTDTQYF.

This clonotype was seen more than once but under ten times. J is TRBJ2-2 and V is TRBV30, with unresolved D. The CDR3 loop spans 13 amino acids. From germline, CDR1 is GTSNPN and CDR2 SVGIG (reference sequence). Trimming cost V 4 bases and J 5 bases, with 11 bases left between them. The CDR3 DNA follows: TGTGCCTGGATGAGGCAGTCGACCGGGGAGCTGTTTTTT. Amino acid sequence: CAWMRQSTGELFF.

The chain carries TRBV6-2 or TRBV6-3 and TRBJ2-2; 7 bases match TRBD1. The CDR3 spans 14 residues. Germline assignment: CDR1 MNHEY and CDR2 SVGEGT. The trim removed 7 bases at V and 1 base at J, leaving 3 bases unmatched. The CDR3 sequence: CASKRTGNTGELFF. The CDR3 DNA sequence: TGTGCCAGCAAGCGGACAGGGAACACCGGGGAGCTGTTTTTT.

The V and J genes are TRBV6-2 or TRBV6-3 and TRBJ2-3; D is possibly TRBD2 (6 bases). Germline V gene data show CDR1 as MNHEY and CDR2 as SVGEGT. This CDR3 contains 15 residues. Trimming stripped 5 bases from V and 4 bases from J, with 16 bases between. CDR3 DNA sequence: TGTGCCAGCAGTCAATTTAGCGGAATCGCAGATACGCAGTATTTT. Protein product: CASSQFSGIADTQYF.